The clone carrying this T cell receptor (beta chain) is medium-sized by frequency. The antigen is not known. This entry comes from a study of CD8 T cells in cerebrospinal fluid in Alzheimer's disease. For the study at large: CSF T cell clonal expansion was assessed by plate-based nested PCR and droplet-based sequencing.

One entry per CDR3 protein, without DNA, is what TCRdb gives after re-calling the 10x single-cell sequencing reads. The sample spans fewer than 950 distinct CDR3 sequences; the ten largest clones claim around 9%. This CDR3 spans 13 amino acids. The germline V gene encodes CDR1 DFQATT and CDR2 SNEGSKA (reference sequence). General study results and limits: Healthy subjects less often had a clone of at least 3% than Alzheimer's patients. No causal link between EBV and Alzheimer's follows from EBV-specific cerebrospinal fluid TCRs, authors warned. The largest CSF clone was proportionally bigger in mild cognitive impairment or Alzheimer's disease than controls.

The sample was cerebrospinal fluid. The source is a human donor with Parkinson's disease. The chain recombines TRBV20-1 with TRBJ1-1. CDR3 loop: CSARDQTIGEAFF.